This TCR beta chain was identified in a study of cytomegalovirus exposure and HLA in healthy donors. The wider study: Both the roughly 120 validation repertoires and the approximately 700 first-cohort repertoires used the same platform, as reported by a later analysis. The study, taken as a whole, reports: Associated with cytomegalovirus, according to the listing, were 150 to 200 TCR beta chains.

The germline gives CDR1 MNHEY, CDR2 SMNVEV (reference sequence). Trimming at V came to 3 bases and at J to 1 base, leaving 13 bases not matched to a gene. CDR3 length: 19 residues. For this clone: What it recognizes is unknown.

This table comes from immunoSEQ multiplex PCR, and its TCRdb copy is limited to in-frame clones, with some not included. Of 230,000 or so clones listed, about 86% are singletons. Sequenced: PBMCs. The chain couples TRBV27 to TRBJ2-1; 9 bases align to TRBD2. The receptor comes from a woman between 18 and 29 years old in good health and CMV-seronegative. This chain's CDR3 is CASSFLPGLADSSYNEQFF. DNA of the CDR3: TGTGCCAGCAGTTTCCTTCCGGGACTAGCAGACTCGTCCTACAATGAGCAGTTCTTC.